This T cell receptor (beta chain) is from a study of T cells after yellow fever vaccination (dated by TCRdb to between 2017 and 2020). In terms of the full investigation: Libraries from fractions with low cell numbers were prepared with the SMART-Seq v4 Ultra Low Input RNA kit. Bulk PBMC replicates and cell subsets were isolated from blood drawn at multiple timepoints before and after both primary and secondary immunization. To follow T-cell clones before and after both primary and booster YFV17D yellow fever vaccination, bulk TCR alpha and beta repertoires underwent longitudinal sequencing. Two healthy male donors made up the cohort, one aged 18 to 29 years and the other aged 30 to 40 years.

Points on this clonotype: Its antigen specificity is not known. Per-base quality was not reported, and no clone a single base away is much larger than it.

This specimen's treatment or condition label, interpreted: live attenuated yellow fever vaccine strain. PBMCs were isolated from peripheral blood using a standard Ficoll-Paque protocol. Dynabeads CD4 and CD8 positive selection kits were used to isolate the CD4 and CD8 T-cell fractions. TriZol was used to extract RNA from bulk PBMCs, from CD4 and CD8 fractions, and from dextramer-positive and dextramer-negative fractions. TCR cDNA was synthesized by 5'RACE template switching, which introduced a universal primer site and unique molecular identifiers. Priming for cDNA synthesis came from both the TCR alpha and TCR beta constant segments. Library amplification involved two PCR steps, and the second step added sample barcodes and sequencing adapters. Libraries were sequenced on Illumina HiSeq 2500 (2x100 bp) or NovaSeq (2x150 bp). The authors processed their data as follows. Reads were demultiplexed and collapsed into UMI consensus sequences with MIGEC, and V(D)J alignment was performed with MiXCR. Vaccine-responding clonotypes were identified with edgeR using replicate PBMC samples, with FDR below 0.01 and a log2 fold change above 5 up to day 15 being required. Each bulk clonotype received a CD4 or CD8 identity based on whether the sequenced CD4 or CD8 repertoire contained that clonotype at higher abundance. Using fastp trimming at Q25 and MiXCR clonotype assembly, TCRdb reanalyzed the public sequencing data and kept in-frame beta chains. Entries that share a CDR3 protein sequence are merged under the most common genes and DNA. TCRdb's processing, not the authors', yielded these V and J calls. The sample data list 200,000 to 250,000 distinct CDR3 sequences, and 6.9% of these were observed just once. The ten largest clones represent roughly 0.86% of the sample.

Relative to germline, V is 11 bases shorter and J is 3 bases shorter, with 13 bases between their ends. Reading the germline V gene (reference sequence) gives CDR1 LNHDA and CDR2 SQIVND. Including cysteine and phenylalanine, the CDR3 has 12 amino acids. Only the CDR3 region is kept as DNA, spanning 36 bases read in frame from base 1. The study at large found these results: A small fraction of clonotypes appeared in both the CD4 and CD8 compartments, likely as a result of convergent recombination. The secondary T-cell response was found to be weaker but faster than the primary response, with a peak reached on day 5 rather than on day 15. After the booster, most clones that had expanded after primary vaccination were detected again (nearly 97% of CD4 and around nine tenths of CD8), suggesting broad maintenance of memory. Because abundant contaminating clonotypes from the bulk population could be contained in FACS-sorted repertoires, computational filtering was required. The study included only a couple of donors, which limits how far the findings can be generalized.

This material consisted of CD4+ T cells sorted from PBMCs, taken 15 days after the yellow fever booster vaccination. The TCR comes from a man aged 25-40 years who received the YFV17D yellow fever vaccine. The sequence links TRBV19 to TRBJ2-5, with the D segment identity uncertain. The CDR3 amino acid sequence is: CASSNEKETQYF. The nucleotide sequence is TGTGCCTCCAGTAACGAAAAAGAGACCCAGTACTTC. Extended through the reference TRBV19 and TRBJ2-5 proteins, this CDR3 yields the full variable domain: DGGITQSPKYLFRKEGQNVTLSCEQNLNHDAMYWYRQDPGQGLRLIYYSQIVNDFQKGDIAEGYSVSREKKESFPLTVTSAQKNPTAFYLCASSNEKETQYFGPGTRLLVL.